Below, 26 T cell receptor beta chains from the same sample are listed, as sequenced in a study of T-cell reconstitution after alpha-beta-depleted transplantation in children. Unique molecular identifiers were incorporated during preparation of the TCRbeta library. TCRdb used MiXCR to reprocess the PCR reads, holding one entry per CDR3 protein. Of about 980,000 distinct CDR3 sequences detected, roughly 29% appear once; the ten largest clones hold 28%. Sequencing was performed on PBMCs, mostly from graft donor cells, taken 360 days after TCRalphabeta/CD19-depleted stem cell transplant. The receptor source for this set is a boy under two years old who had a stem cell transplant for SCID, so the T cells may come from the graft donor.

The CDR3 reads CASSETGTSGNTIYF. The CDR3 region has the DNA TGTGCCAGCAGCGAGACAGGGACTTCTGGAAACACCATATATTTT. The chain joins TRBV7-9 to TRBJ1-3; 7 nucleotides line up with TRBD1. The CDR3 is 15 residues long. CDR1 is SEHNR, CDR2 FQNEAQ, per germline (reference sequence). Trimming removed 5 bases from V and 1 base from J; junction bases left unmatched: 5.

This clonotype was picked up many times. The chain combines TRBV20-1 with TRBJ1-5; possibly TRBD1 for D (5 bases). V lost 3 bases and J lost 2, with 8 bases in between. The germline CDR1 and CDR2 sequences are DFQATT and SNEGSKA (reference sequence). This CDR3 contains 13 residues. The CDR3 reads CSASGTGNQPQHF. DNA of the CDR3: TGCAGTGCTAGCGGGACTGGCAATCAGCCCCAGCATTTT.

The chain carries TRBV24-1 and TRBJ1-5, with D unclear. V was trimmed by 7 bases and J by 0 bases, leaving 12 bases between them. The length of the CDR3 is 15 residues. The germline V gene has CDR1 KGHDR and CDR2 SFDVKD. CDR3 region: CATSPESHSNQPQHF. The DNA for the CDR3 is TGTGCCACCAGCCCCGAGAGTCATAGCAATCAGCCCCAGCATTTT.

This chain uses TRBV20-1 with TRBJ2-7; weak D call: TRBD2 (6 bases). This CDR3 comprises 13 residues. Germline V gives CDR1 DFQATT, CDR2 SNEGSKA (reference sequence). V was trimmed by 0 bases and J by 2 bases, leaving 8 bases between them. In nucleotides, the CDR3 is TGCAGTGCTAGAGAGGCGGGGACCTACGAGCAGTACTTC. Amino acid sequence: CSAREAGTYEQYF.

This clonotype has more than one count but fewer than ten. The chain is built from TRBV6-6 and TRBJ2-3; TRBD2 might be the D (5 bases). Trimming pared 5 bases from V and 8 bases from J, leaving 8 bases between. This CDR3 contains 11 residues. Germline V gives CDR1 MNHNY, CDR2 SVGAGI (reference sequence). The CDR3 sequence: CASSEGVTQYF. The CDR3 nucleotides read TGTGCCAGCAGTGAGGGAGTTACGCAGTATTTT.

The chain carries TRBV7-2 and TRBJ2-3, with TRBD1 matching over 7 bases. Trimming took 4 bases from V and 3 from J; bases not matched to a gene: 7. This CDR3 contains 15 residues. The germline V gene encodes CDR1 SGHTA and CDR2 FQGNSA. This chain's CDR3 is CASSSGGPYTDTQYF. The CDR3, as DNA: TGTGCCAGCAGCTCAGGGGGACCATATACAGATACGCAGTATTTT.

In nucleotides, the CDR3 is TGCGCCAGCAGCTGGGACAACTTTAATGAAAAACTGTTTTTT. Translating it yields CASSWDNFNEKLFF. V gene TRBV5-1 combines with J gene TRBJ1-4; possibly TRBD1 for D (6 bases). The V end was cut by 3 bases, the J end by 4 bases, with 10 bases between. The CDR3 loop spans 14 amino acids. The germline CDR1 and CDR2 sequences are SGHRS and YFSETQ.

V usage is TRBV5-1 and J usage is TRBJ1-1; 7 nucleotides align to TRBD1. Germline V gene lookup returns CDR1 SGHRS and CDR2 YFSETQ. Unmatched junction bases numbered 4, after V lost 4 bases and J lost 7 bases. The CDR3 spans 12 residues. The CDR3 coding sequence is TGCGCCAGCAGCCCGGGACAGAATGAAGCTTTCTTT. It codes for CASSPGQNEAFF.

The rearrangement links TRBV6-1 to TRBJ2-7; the match to TRBD2 covers 7 bases. The J segment lost 3 bases and the V segment lost 8 bases, leaving 10 bases of the junction unmatched. This CDR3 contains 14 residues. CDR1 MNHNS and CDR2 SASEGT come from the germline V gene. The CDR3: CASSAGPFLYEQYF. The CDR3, as DNA: TGTGCCAGCTCAGCGGGGCCTTTTCTCTACGAGCAGTACTTC.

The gene calls are TRBV18 and TRBJ2-2; 13 positions match TRBD2. This CDR3 is built from 20 residues. CDR1 is KGHSH, CDR2 LQKENI, per germline. V trimming: 1 base; J trimming: 0 bases; junction bases outside the gene matches: 8. The CDR3 DNA sequence: TGTGCCAGCTCACCACGGATGAGGACTAGCGGGGGCCCGAACACCGGGGAGCTGTTTTTT. Amino acid sequence: CASSPRMRTSGGPNTGELFF.

This clonotype came up once. V usage is TRBV2 and J usage is TRBJ1-5, with D possibly being TRBD1 (5 bases). This CDR3 contains 13 residues. V was pared by 6 bases and J by 5 bases, with 11 bases between. Germline V gives CDR1 SNHLY, CDR2 FYNNEI. The CDR3: CASRSRVDQPQHF. CDR3 bases: TGTGCCAGCAGAAGCAGGGTGGATCAGCCCCAGCATTTT.

The chain links TRBV2 to TRBJ1-1; D not certain. Trimming stripped 4 bases from V and 4 bases from J, with 7 bases between. Germline V lookup: CDR1 SNHLY, CDR2 FYNNEI. The CDR3 runs 12 residues. The CDR3 DNA reads TGTGCCAGCAGTGGACGTCTCACTGAAGCTTTCTTT. This encodes CASSGRLTEAFF. Full variable domain (outside the CDR3, taken from reference TRBV2 and TRBJ1-1): EPEVTQTPSHQVTQMGQEVILRCVPISNHLYFYWYRQILGQKVEFLVSFYNNEISEKSEIFDDQFSVERPDGSNFTLKIRSTKLEDSAMYFCASSGRLTEAFFGQGTRLTVV.

The rearrangement uses TRBV5-1 and TRBJ2-7; D might be TRBD1 (6 bases). Germline V CDR1 and CDR2: SGHRS, YFSETQ. The V end lost 2 bases, the J end lost 5 bases, and 14 bases lay between the germline ends. The CDR3 has 14 amino acids. CDR3 protein: CASSFQGWTDEQYF. CDR3 coding DNA: TGCGCCAGCAGCTTCCAGGGGTGGACGGACGAGCAGTACTTC.

This clonotype was counted many times. At one boundary the junction diverges from the germline segment, which might be a read error. The rearrangement uses TRBV5-1 and TRBJ2-7; D not certain. CDR1 and CDR2 from the germline V gene are SGHRS and YFSETQ. The CDR3 is 12 amino acids. CDR3 region: CASRLGSYEQYF. The CDR3 region has the DNA TGCGCCAGCAGGTTGGGCTCCTACGAGCAGTACTTC.

This clonotype has a count of ten or more. This chain links TRBV5-1 with TRBJ2-3, with 8 positions matching TRBD1. The length of the CDR3 is 15 residues. V was pared by 5 bases and J by 0 bases, with 5 bases of the junction left unmatched. Germline assignment: CDR1 SGHRS and CDR2 YFSETQ. The CDR3 loop is CASRVTGASTDTQYF. The DNA of the CDR3 is TGCGCCAGCAGGGTGACAGGGGCTAGCACAGATACGCAGTATTTT.

This clonotype has a handful of counts. This chain links TRBV6-1 with TRBJ2-1; the match to TRBD2 covers 13 bases. The CDR3 loop spans 15 amino acids. J gave up 4 bases and V 6 bases, and 3 bases lay outside the gene matches. The germline CDR1 and CDR2 sequences are MNHNS and SASEGT. CDR3 loop: CASSTSGRAYNEQFF. The CDR3 coding sequence is TGTGCCAGCAGCACTAGCGGGAGGGCATACAATGAGCAGTTCTTC.

The chain links TRBV6-1 to TRBJ1-2; D is perhaps TRBD1 (6 bases). V was pared by 6 bases and J by 5 bases, with 19 bases between. The germline V gene has CDR1 MNHNS and CDR2 SASEGT. This CDR3 comprises 15 residues. In DNA, the CDR3 is TGTGCCAGCAGGAGGGGGAGGTTACAATCATATGGCTACACCTTC. Protein: CASRRGRLQSYGYTF.

The chain links TRBV12-5 to TRBJ2-2; 7 nucleotides match TRBD2. J gave up 6 bases and V 8 bases, and 6 bases lay outside the gene matches. The CDR3 contains 13 residues. In germline, CDR1 is LGHNT, CDR2 FRNRAP. In DNA form, the CDR3 reads TGTGCTAGTCTTGGGGGGGTGTCCGGGGAGCTGTTTTTT. Translated, it gives CASLGGVSGELFF.

The chain links TRBV4-2 to TRBJ2-7, with D possibly being TRBD1 (8 bases). This CDR3 contains 17 residues. Per the germline V gene, CDR1 is LGHNA and CDR2 is YNFKEQ. Trimming cost V 0 bases and J 2 bases, with 17 bases left between them. CDR3 sequence reads: CASSQEGGTGGTYEQYF. The CDR3 DNA follows: TGTGCCAGCAGCCAAGAGGGAGGGACAGGCGGTACCTACGAGCAGTACTTC.

This clonotype was seen only a few times. This chain uses TRBV4-1 with TRBJ2-1; 13 nucleotides agree with TRBD2. CDR1 is MGHRA, CDR2 YSYEKL, per germline. The V gene end was trimmed by 0 bases and the J gene end by 2 bases; junction bases not matched to a gene: 10. The CDR3 consists of 20 residues. In nucleotides, the CDR3 is TGCGCCAGCAGCCAAGAATGGGGACTAGCGGGGCTCCTCACCTACAATGAGCAGTTCTTC. This gives the protein CASSQEWGLAGLLTYNEQFF.

This clonotype has at least ten counts. The chain recombines TRBV4-1 with TRBJ2-5; 9 bases line up with TRBD1. V was pared by 4 bases and J by 4 bases, with 4 bases of the junction left unmatched. This CDR3 comprises 14 residues. CDR1 and CDR2 from the germline V gene are MGHRA and YSYEKL. Here the CDR3 DNA reads TGCGCCAGCAGCCCGGGACAGGGTGGAGAGACCCAGTACTTC. Translated, it gives CASSPGQGGETQYF.

This clonotype has more than one count but fewer than ten. The chain has TRBV15 and TRBJ2-3; no reliable D call. The germline gives CDR1 LNHNV, CDR2 YYDKDF (reference sequence). V lost 0 bases, J lost 2 bases, and 12 bases lay in between. This CDR3 contains 16 residues. CDR3 in DNA: TGTGCCACCAGCAGAGATCGCAGAAGGCTCACAGATACGCAGTATTTT. The encoded protein is CATSRDRRRLTDTQYF.

The chain uses TRBV28 and TRBJ2-5; D is perhaps TRBD1 or TRBD2 (6 bases each). CDR1 is MDHEN, CDR2 SYDVKM, per germline. The V and J ends lost 5 bases and 3 bases respectively, with 16 bases between them. The CDR3 is 15 amino acids. The DNA for the CDR3 is TGTGCCAGCAGTCTGAGGGGGGCGCCAAAAGAGACCCAGTACTTC. Residues: CASSLRGAPKETQYF.

The V call is TRBV7-3, the J call TRBJ2-2; tentative D call: TRBD2 (6 bases). The germline V and J ends were trimmed by 3 bases and 5 bases, with 13 bases remaining between them. The CDR3 sequence is 15 residues long. Germline V gene lookup returns CDR1 SGHTA and CDR2 FQGTGA. DNA for the CDR3: TGTGCCAGCAGCTTGCTAGCGATGAGAACCGGGGAGCTGTTTTTT. Its translation: CASSLLAMRTGELFF.

This clonotype was seen a few times. The chain is built from TRBV6-2 or TRBV6-3 and TRBJ2-5; TRBD1 or TRBD2 may be the D gene (6 bases each). The V gene lost 5 bases and the J gene lost 5 bases, with 18 bases spanning the gap. CDR1 and CDR2 from the germline V gene are MNHEY and SVGEGT. The CDR3 runs to 15 residues. CDR3 region: CASSPLRGAMETQYF. As DNA, the CDR3 is TGTGCCAGCAGTCCTTTAAGGGGGGCCATGGAGACCCAGTACTTC.

The V gene is TRBV7-9, the J gene TRBJ2-7; 8 positions agree with TRBD2. The CDR3 length is 14 residues. The germline gives CDR1 SEHNR, CDR2 FQNEAQ (reference sequence). V lost 5 bases, J lost 2 bases, and 5 bases stayed unmatched. The CDR3 DNA reads TGTGCCAGCAGCAGTAGCGGGGCCCCCTACGAGCAGTACTTC. Amino acids: CASSSSGAPYEQYF.